This section outlines one TCR beta chain sequence together with its context. Assay used: immunoSEQ multiplex PCR; TCRdb lists only in-frame clones, some missing. The sample yields fewer than 250,000 clones, over 75% seen once. The entry originates in a study of blood T cell repertoires in COVID-19. The germline gives CDR1 SGHTA, CDR2 FQGNSA. The CDR3 runs to 15 residues. V lost 5 bases and J lost 8; bases outside the gene matches: 11. The study drew participants aged about 18 to 95 years from some 25 US areas. Within 2 weeks before study entry, exposed participants met a COVID-19 case. The chain has TRBV7-2 and TRBJ2-4, with 8 bases lining up with TRBD1. The clonotype comes from a woman aged 30 to 39 who had been exposed to COVID-19. Sample: PBMCs or T cells enriched from blood (not recorded which). This chain's CDR3 is CASSPQTGARDIQYF. The CDR3 bases are TGTGCCAGCAGCCCCCAGACAGGGGCCAGGGACATTCAGTACTTC. Together with reference TRBV7-2 and TRBJ2-4, the CDR3 gives the full variable domain: GAGVSQSPSNKVTEKGKDVELRCDPISGHTALYWYRQSLGQGLEFLIYFQGNSAPDKSGLPSDRFSAERTGGSVSTLTIQRTQQEDSAVYLCASSPQTGARDIQYFGAGTRLSVL.